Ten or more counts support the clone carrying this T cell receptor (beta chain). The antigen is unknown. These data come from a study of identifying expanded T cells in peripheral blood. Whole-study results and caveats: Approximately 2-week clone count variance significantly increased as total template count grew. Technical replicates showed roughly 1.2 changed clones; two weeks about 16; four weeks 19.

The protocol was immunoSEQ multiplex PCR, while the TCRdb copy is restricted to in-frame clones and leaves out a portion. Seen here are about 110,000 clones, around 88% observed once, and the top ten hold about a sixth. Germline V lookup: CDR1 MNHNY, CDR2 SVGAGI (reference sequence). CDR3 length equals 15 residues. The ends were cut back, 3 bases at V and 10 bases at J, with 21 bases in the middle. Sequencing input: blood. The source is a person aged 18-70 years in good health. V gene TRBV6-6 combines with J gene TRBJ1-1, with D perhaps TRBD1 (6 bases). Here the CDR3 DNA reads TGTGCCAGCAGTTATAATACGGTCGGAGGGGGATCAGCTTTCTTT. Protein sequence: CASSYNTVGGGSAFF.